These T cell receptor beta chains were read from a single sample in a study of blood T cell repertoires in COVID-19. TCRdb's table, derived via immunoSEQ multiplex PCR, lists solely in-frame clones and lacks some. The data contain about 41,000 clones, about four fifths of them seen just once; the ten biggest clones take up 30% to 45%. Material: peripheral blood. The receptors derive from a man aged 40-50 years with active or convalescent COVID-19. The CDR3 runs from the conserved cysteine through the conserved F or W. The D gene is left open where the match is weak.

>TRBV18|TRBD1
CASSPGGQGVYEQYF
>TRBV10-3|NA
CAIAGVMNTEAFF
>TRBV27|NA
CASSLTGNYGYTF
>TRBV9|NA
CASSARGLGVADTQYF
>TRBV3-1/TRBV3-2|TRBD1
CASSQGTGTGNTIYF
>TRBV7-9|TRBD2
CASSPREGRGVYEQYF
>TRBV11-2|NA
CASRRTGAYEQYF
>TRBV24-1|TRBD2
CATSDSGTSGYQETQYF
>TRBV10-3|NA
CAISTSVGLGGGYTF
>TRBV10-3|NA
CAISEGVRTAYEQYF
>TRBV11-2|NA
CASSAQGMGTEAFF
>TRBV7-3|NA
CASRKVPGENTEAFF
>TRBV11-2|NA
CASSSDRWTQFF
>TRBV6-6|NA
CASILQPAGANVLTF
>TRBV7-2|TRBD1
CASSLGTGGSEQYF
>TRBV5-5|TRBD2
CASSLLGGYNEQFF
>TRBV9|TRBD1
CASSPQDGTGATGNTIYF
>TRBV9|NA
CASSVAIRDTQYF
>TRBV6-5|NA
CASRGTYSGNTIYF
>TRBV7-2|NA
CASSLKAGGVETDTQYF
>TRBV6-7|NA
CASWRHLSNQPQHF
>TRBV30|TRBD1
CAWSETGIGYTF
>TRBV5-5|NA
CASSPAGGTRQETQYF
>TRBV18|TRBD1
CASSADRGILSNQPQHF
>TRBV10-1|NA
CASSGQARGNTEAFF
>TRBV9|NA
CASSVSGALGELFF
>TRBV19|NA
CASSMAVDTEAFF
>TRBV5-1|NA
CASSPRQGGDTGELFF
>TRBV27|NA
CASSHIALDTYEQYF
>TRBV3-1/TRBV3-2|NA
CASSLEGAEAFF
>TRBV18|NA
CASSNKPPSAGETQYF
>TRBV27|TRBD1
CASRAGTGSNQPQHF
>TRBV5-4|NA
CASSPDSAGYGYTF
>TRBV11-2|TRBD1
CASSPQRTGGHEQYF
>TRBV29-1|TRBD1
CSVEDKEGGLTEAFF
>TRBV6-5|TRBD1
CASSATGGSGQPQHF
>TRBV5-1|TRBD1
CASSQDRGEKMVYGYTF
>TRBV10-1|NA
CASSADRYTQYF
>TRBV28|NA
CASSTLQGRPEAFF
>TRBV9|NA
CASSVGGGTGETQYF
>TRBV29-1|NA
CGGFSDRTYEQYF
>TRBV6-5|TRBD1
CASSPRTGMNTEAFF
>TRBV3-1/TRBV3-2|NA
CASSHQRIYNEQFF
>TRBV11-3|TRBD1
CASSSGQGSLNTIYF
>TRBV19|NA
CASSMAVNYGYTF
>TRBV7-9|TRBD1
CASSAERDRGKTQYF
>TRBV6-5|NA
CASNPQGNQPQHF
>TRBV7-9|TRBD1
CASRPPGTALSYEQYF
>TRBV18|TRBD1
CASSPQRQGGYNEQFF
>TRBV9|NA
CASSVVQGGPSEQFF
>TRBV5-8|NA
CASSLGDTRNTEAFF
>TRBV19|TRBD2
CASTMGVGAGGAYNEQFF
>TRBV4-1|TRBD2
CASSQDPNSGGSSYNEQFF
>TRBV3-1/TRBV3-2|NA
CASSQARNTEAFF
>TRBV7-3|NA
CASSLIGDSTDTQYF